The T cell receptor (beta chain) described here comes from a study of T cell repertoires in cytomegalovirus infection. TCRdb redid the calling of the reads with MiXCR, one entry per CDR3 protein. The sample holds 150,000 to 200,000 distinct CDR3 sequences, about an eighth seen once. The V gene's germline CDR1 is MNHNY and CDR2 SVGAGI (reference sequence). The CDR3 has 12 residues. Deletions cut 10 bases from V and 10 bases from J, with 14 bases between. This clonotype was obtained from a human donor in good health (CMV status not recorded). Some clones in this sample may be carry-over from other donors' samples. The sequenced material came from PBMCs. J is TRBJ1-6 and V is TRBV6-6; no reliable D call. CDR3 in DNA: TGTGCCACCACGAATCCGGCCTCACCCCTCCACTTT. As protein: CATTNPASPLHF.